Detailed here is one T cell receptor beta chain. Its antigen is unknown. Beta-chain TCR CDR3 regions were amplified from RNA transcripts. An opening RT-PCR round employed HTBI primers and preceded a second-round multiplex PCR. TCRdb re-called the multiplex PCR reads through MiXCR, storing one row per CDR3 protein. The sample consists of around 1.1 million distinct CDR3 sequences, 36% of them appearing once. The record originates from a study of Graves' ophthalmopathy and Graves' hyperthyroidism. Study findings and constraints: Among thyroid clonotypes expanded above 0.001 frequency, most also appeared in blood.

Germline loops: CDR1 SEHNR, CDR2 FQNEAQ (reference sequence). The V end was cut by 3 bases, the J end by 7 bases, with 13 bases between. This CDR3 has 13 amino acids. The specimen sequenced was peripheral blood or thyroid tissue (not recorded which). This clonotype was sampled from an adult man with Graves' hyperthyroidism. The J gene is TRBJ2-7, the V gene TRBV7-9; D may be TRBD1 (5 bases). The CDR3 sequence: CASSFRQTAEQYF. DNA of the CDR3: TGTGCCAGCAGCTTCAGACAGACTGCGGAGCAGTACTTC.